These T cell receptor beta chains were read from a single sample in a study of cytotoxic CD8 clonotypes in ibrutinib-treated CLL. Sequencing used immunoSEQ multiplex PCR; TCRdb keeps in-frame clones, though not all of them. Among some 70,000 clones listed, 90% were seen once. The sample was PBMCs, taken after 12 months of ibrutinib treatment. The receptors originated from a human donor with chronic lymphocytic leukemia. The conserved cysteine and the conserved F or W are not part of the CDR3 here.

j_gene: TRBJ1-6
v_gene: TRBV19
CDR3aa: ASSIPIGDRQNSPLH

j_gene: TRBJ1-2
v_gene: TRBV28
CDR3aa: AVPGQGPGDYGYT

j_gene: TRBJ2-2
v_gene: TRBV5-1
CDR3aa: ASSLGGESRGGELF

j_gene: TRBJ1-5
v_gene: TRBV7-2
CDR3aa: ASSFDRGSNQPQH

j_gene: TRBJ1-2
v_gene: TRBV19
CDR3aa: ASSLRDGPNYGYT

j_gene: TRBJ1-2
v_gene: TRBV30
CDR3aa: AWSFGSTNYGYT

j_gene: TRBJ2-1
v_gene: TRBV6-5
CDR3aa: ASSYSYNNEQF

j_gene: TRBJ2-2
v_gene: TRBV29-1
CDR3aa: SVDRGNTGELF

j_gene: TRBJ2-7
v_gene: TRBV5-1
CDR3aa: ASSLDGSSYEQY

j_gene: TRBJ2-7
v_gene: TRBV14
CDR3aa: ASSQLPYEQY

j_gene: TRBJ1-1
v_gene: TRBV19
CDR3aa: ASSIRRDTEAF

j_gene: TRBJ2-3
v_gene: TRBV7-3
CDR3aa: ASSPQRGDTQY

j_gene: TRBJ1-3
v_gene: TRBV25-1
CDR3aa: ASSQSGFYSGNTIY

j_gene: TRBJ2-7
v_gene: TRBV19
CDR3aa: ASSYDLYWTGTYEQY

j_gene: TRBJ2-3
v_gene: TRBV6-5
CDR3aa: ASSPRPSSDTQY

j_gene: TRBJ2-3
v_gene: TRBV7-3
CDR3aa: ASGVLAGVSDTQY

j_gene: TRBJ2-6
v_gene: TRBV5-4
CDR3aa: ASSLKAGANVLT

j_gene: TRBJ1-2
v_gene: TRBV11-2
CDR3aa: ASSSLSDYGYT

j_gene: TRBJ2-4
v_gene: TRBV5-1
CDR3aa: ASSLGPGQNIQY

j_gene: TRBJ2-3
v_gene: TRBV7-3
CDR3aa: ASSLKAGGATDTQY

j_gene: TRBJ1-3
v_gene: TRBV9
CDR3aa: ASSPTSANTIY

j_gene: TRBJ2-1
v_gene: TRBV19
CDR3aa: ASSSGRAYNEQF

j_gene: TRBJ2-4
v_gene: TRBV5-8
CDR3aa: ASSSIRGLNIQY

j_gene: TRBJ2-7
v_gene: TRBV11-1
CDR3aa: ASSLGYSSYEQY

j_gene: TRBJ2-3
v_gene: TRBV7-9
CDR3aa: ASSPEGDTQY

j_gene: TRBJ1-2
v_gene: TRBV27
CDR3aa: ASSSLSNPNYGYT

j_gene: TRBJ1-1
v_gene: TRBV7-2
CDR3aa: ASSPHRGTEAF

j_gene: TRBJ1-3
v_gene: TRBV19
CDR3aa: ASSVTVSGNTIY

j_gene: TRBJ2-1
v_gene: TRBV25-1
CDR3aa: ASSEYSATGEHEQF

j_gene: TRBJ1-2
v_gene: TRBV5-4
CDR3aa: ASSRILTNYGYT

j_gene: TRBJ2-7
v_gene: TRBV5-1
CDR3aa: ASSLGPGLPQSRVYEQY

j_gene: TRBJ2-7
v_gene: TRBV4-1
CDR3aa: ASSHMAGGSSYEQY

j_gene: TRBJ2-5
v_gene: TRBV30
CDR3aa: AWSRGYMYQETQY

j_gene: TRBJ2-1
v_gene: TRBV5-1
CDR3aa: ASSLSPGGDEQF

j_gene: TRBJ1-1
v_gene: TRBV2
CDR3aa: ARRGTGYTNTEAF

j_gene: TRBJ2-5
v_gene: TRBV5-4
CDR3aa: ASSLEFQETQY

j_gene: TRBJ2-3
v_gene: TRBV7-7
CDR3aa: ASSLRLAADTQY

j_gene: TRBJ2-7
v_gene: TRBV27
CDR3aa: ASSSPGQIRYEQY

j_gene: TRBJ2-5
v_gene: TRBV9
CDR3aa: ASSVAPTGITYQETQY

j_gene: TRBJ2-1
v_gene: TRBV5-4
CDR3aa: ASSLAGLAGRNNEQF

j_gene: TRBJ2-7
v_gene: TRBV27
CDR3aa: ASSLAGGPLSYEQY

j_gene: TRBJ2-1
v_gene: TRBV5-1
CDR3aa: ASSLGTSGTNEQF

j_gene: TRBJ1-1
v_gene: TRBV7-9
CDR3aa: ASSLGLIRVPELNTEAF

j_gene: TRBJ2-5
v_gene: TRBV19
CDR3aa: ASSLTGRQETQY

j_gene: TRBJ2-7
v_gene: TRBV2
CDR3aa: ASRVVGAYEQY

j_gene: TRBJ1-2
v_gene: TRBV5-5
CDR3aa: ASSSSSLFSELDFGDGYT

j_gene: TRBJ1-4
v_gene: TRBV6-5
CDR3aa: ASSYSWILGNEKLF

j_gene: TRBJ2-1
v_gene: TRBV7-2
CDR3aa: ASSPRYSRNSYNEQF

j_gene: TRBJ1-3
v_gene: TRBV11-2
CDR3aa: ASSRDRGLSGNTIY

j_gene: TRBJ2-3
v_gene: TRBV27
CDR3aa: ASSLFPSGSTDTQY

j_gene: TRBJ2-4
v_gene: TRBV21-1
CDR3aa: AAVGQGAVKNIQY

j_gene: TRBJ2-3
v_gene: TRBV30
CDR3aa: AWSRGSGRSSTQY

j_gene: TRBJ1-2
v_gene: TRBV4-2
CDR3aa: ASSQASLGWDYGYT

j_gene: TRBJ2-1
v_gene: TRBV7-9
CDR3aa: ASSLVERTAYNEQF

j_gene: TRBJ1-5
v_gene: TRBV11-2
CDR3aa: ASSYEGGFRQPQH

j_gene: TRBJ1-3
v_gene: TRBV29-1
CDR3aa: SSISGNTIY

j_gene: TRBJ2-5
v_gene: TRBV5-1
CDR3aa: ASSLDRMETQY

j_gene: TRBJ2-2
v_gene: TRBV7-8
CDR3aa: ASSSRQGAGTGELF